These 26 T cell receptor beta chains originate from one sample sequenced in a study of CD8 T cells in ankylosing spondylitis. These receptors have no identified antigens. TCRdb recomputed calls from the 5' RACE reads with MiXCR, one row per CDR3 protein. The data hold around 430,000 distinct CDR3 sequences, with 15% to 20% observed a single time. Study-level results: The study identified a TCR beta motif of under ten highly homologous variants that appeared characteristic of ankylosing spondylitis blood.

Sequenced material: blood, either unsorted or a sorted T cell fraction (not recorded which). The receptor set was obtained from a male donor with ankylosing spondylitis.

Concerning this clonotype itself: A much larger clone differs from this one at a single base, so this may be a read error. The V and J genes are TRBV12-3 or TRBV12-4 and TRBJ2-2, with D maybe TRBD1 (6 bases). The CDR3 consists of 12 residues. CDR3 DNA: TGTGCCAGCAGTGCAGGGGCCGGGGAGCTGATTTTT. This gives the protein CASSAGAGELIF.

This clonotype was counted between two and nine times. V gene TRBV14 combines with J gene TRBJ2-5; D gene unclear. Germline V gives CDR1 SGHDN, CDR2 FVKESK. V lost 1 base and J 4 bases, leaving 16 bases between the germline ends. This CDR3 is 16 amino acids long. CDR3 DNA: TGTGCCAGCAGCCAAGGGTACAGTTTAACAACAGAGACCCAGTACTTC. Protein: CASSQGYSLTTETQYF.

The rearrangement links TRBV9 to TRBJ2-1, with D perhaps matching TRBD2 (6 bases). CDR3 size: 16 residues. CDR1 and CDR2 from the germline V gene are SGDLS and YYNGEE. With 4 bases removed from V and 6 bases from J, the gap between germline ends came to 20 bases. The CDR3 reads CASSTPLGGGINEQFF. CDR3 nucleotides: TGTGCCAGCAGCACCCCCTTGGGTGGCGGGATCAATGAGCAGTTCTTC.

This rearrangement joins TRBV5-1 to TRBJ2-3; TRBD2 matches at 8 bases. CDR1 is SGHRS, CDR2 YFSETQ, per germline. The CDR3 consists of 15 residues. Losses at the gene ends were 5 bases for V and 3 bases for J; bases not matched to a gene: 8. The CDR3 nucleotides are TGCGCCAGCAGTCCCGGGGGGGCTTATACAGATACGCAGTATTTT. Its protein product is CASSPGGAYTDTQYF.

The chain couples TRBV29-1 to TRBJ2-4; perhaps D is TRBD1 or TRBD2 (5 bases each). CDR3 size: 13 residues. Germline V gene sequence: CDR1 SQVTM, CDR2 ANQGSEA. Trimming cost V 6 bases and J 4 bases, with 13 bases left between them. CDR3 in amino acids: CSVYGTGKNIQYF. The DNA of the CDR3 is TGCAGCGTGTACGGGACGGGGAAAAACATTCAGTACTTC.

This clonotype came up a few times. CDR3 sequence: CASRDRALSAGTQYF. CDR3 sequence (DNA): TGTGCCAGCAGGGACAGGGCCCTCTCGGCCGGGACCCAGTACTTC. The V gene is TRBV6-1, the J gene TRBJ2-5, with 8 positions matching TRBD1. The CDR3 contains 15 residues. Losses at the gene ends were 6 bases for V and 7 bases for J; bases not matched to a gene: 13. Germline V CDR1 and CDR2: MNHNS, SASEGT.

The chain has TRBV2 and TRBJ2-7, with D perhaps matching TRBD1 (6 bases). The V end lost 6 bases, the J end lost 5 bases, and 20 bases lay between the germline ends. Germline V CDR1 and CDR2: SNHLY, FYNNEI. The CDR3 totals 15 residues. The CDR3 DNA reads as TGTGCCAGCAGCGCTCGCCAAGGGGGTGGCGACGAGCAGTACTTC. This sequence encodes CASSARQGGGDEQYF.

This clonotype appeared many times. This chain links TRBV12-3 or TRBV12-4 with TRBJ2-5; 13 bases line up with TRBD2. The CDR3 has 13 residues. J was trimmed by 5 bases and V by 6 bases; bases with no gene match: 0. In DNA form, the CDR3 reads TGTGCCAGCAGACTAGCGGGAGGGGAGACCCAGTACTTC. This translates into CASRLAGGETQYF.

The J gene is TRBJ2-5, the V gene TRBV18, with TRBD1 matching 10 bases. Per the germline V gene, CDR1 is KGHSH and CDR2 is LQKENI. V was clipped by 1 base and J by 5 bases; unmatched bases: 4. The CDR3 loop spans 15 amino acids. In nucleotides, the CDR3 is TGTGCCAGCTCACCACGACAGGGGGCTACTGAGACCCAGTACTTC. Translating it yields CASSPRQGATETQYF. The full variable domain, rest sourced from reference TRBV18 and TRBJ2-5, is NAGVMQNPRHLVRRRGQEARLRCSPMKGHSHVYWYRQLPEEGLKFMVYLQKENIIDESGMPKERFSAEFPKEGPSILRIQQVVRGDSAAYFCASSPRQGATETQYFGPGTRLLVL.

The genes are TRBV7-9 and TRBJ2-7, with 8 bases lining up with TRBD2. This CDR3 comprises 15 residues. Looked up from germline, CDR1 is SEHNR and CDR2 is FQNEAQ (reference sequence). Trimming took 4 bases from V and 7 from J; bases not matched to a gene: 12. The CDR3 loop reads CASSSRGLGQGEQYF. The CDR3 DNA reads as TGTGCCAGCAGCTCCCGGGGACTAGGGCAAGGGGAGCAGTACTTC.

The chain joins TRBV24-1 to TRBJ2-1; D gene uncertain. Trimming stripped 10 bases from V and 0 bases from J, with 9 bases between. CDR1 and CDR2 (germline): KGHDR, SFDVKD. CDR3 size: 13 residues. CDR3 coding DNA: TGTGCCACTACAGCGAACTCCTACAATGAGCAGTTCTTC. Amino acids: CATTANSYNEQFF.

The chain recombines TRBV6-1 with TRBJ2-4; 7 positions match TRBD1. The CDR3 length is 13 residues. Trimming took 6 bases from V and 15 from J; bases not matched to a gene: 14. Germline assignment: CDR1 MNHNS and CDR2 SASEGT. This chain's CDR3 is CASRRDSRSTTYF. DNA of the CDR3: TGTGCCAGCAGGAGGGACAGCCGGTCCACCACGTACTTC.

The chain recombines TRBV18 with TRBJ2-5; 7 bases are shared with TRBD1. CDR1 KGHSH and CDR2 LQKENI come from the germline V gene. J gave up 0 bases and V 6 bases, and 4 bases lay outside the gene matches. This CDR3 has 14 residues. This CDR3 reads CASSHGTDQETQYF. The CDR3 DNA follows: TGTGCCAGCTCCCATGGGACAGACCAAGAGACCCAGTACTTC.

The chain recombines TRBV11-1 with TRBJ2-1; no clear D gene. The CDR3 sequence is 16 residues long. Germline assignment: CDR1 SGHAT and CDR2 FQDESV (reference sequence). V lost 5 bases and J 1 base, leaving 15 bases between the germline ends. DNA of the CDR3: TGTGCCAGCAGCAACGACCCGGGCCTTTCCTACAATGAGCAGTTCTTC. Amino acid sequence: CASSNDPGLSYNEQFF.

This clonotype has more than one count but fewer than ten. The CDR3 DNA reads as TGTGCCAGCAGTGAACGCGGCCGCACGATCTATGGCTACACCTTC. Encoded protein: CASSERGRTIYGYTF. The V gene is TRBV6-1, the J gene TRBJ1-2; no clear D. This CDR3 spans 15 amino acids. CDR1 and CDR2 (germline): MNHNS, SASEGT. Trimming shortened V by 2 bases and J by 4 bases, and 14 bases separated the two germline ends.

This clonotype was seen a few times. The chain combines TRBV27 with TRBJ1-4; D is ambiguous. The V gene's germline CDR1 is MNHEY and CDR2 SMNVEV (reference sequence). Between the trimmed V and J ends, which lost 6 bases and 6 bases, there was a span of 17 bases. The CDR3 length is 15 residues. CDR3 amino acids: CASRSLEGRHEKLFF. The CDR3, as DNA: TGTGCCAGCAGATCTTTGGAGGGAAGGCATGAAAAACTGTTTTTT.

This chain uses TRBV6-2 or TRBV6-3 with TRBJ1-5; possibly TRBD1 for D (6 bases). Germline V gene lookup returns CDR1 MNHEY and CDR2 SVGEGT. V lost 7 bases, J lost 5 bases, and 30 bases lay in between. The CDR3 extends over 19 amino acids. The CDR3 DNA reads TGTGCCAGCAACCAGAGGGGTAAGACAGTTCCCGGGGGCGATCAGCCCCAGCATTTT. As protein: CASNQRGKTVPGGDQPQHF.

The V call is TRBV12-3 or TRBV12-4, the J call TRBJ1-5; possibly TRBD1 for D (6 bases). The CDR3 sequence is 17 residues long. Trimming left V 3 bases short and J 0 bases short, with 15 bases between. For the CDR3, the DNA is TGTGCCAGCAGTTTGAACAGGGACCTTTATAGCAATCAGCCCCAGCATTTT. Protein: CASSLNRDLYSNQPQHF.

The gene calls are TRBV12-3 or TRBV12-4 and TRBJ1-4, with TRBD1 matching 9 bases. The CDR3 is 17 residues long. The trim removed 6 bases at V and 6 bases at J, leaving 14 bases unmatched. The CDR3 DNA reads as TGTGCCAGCAGCCCCCGGGACAGGGTTTCGGAGTATGAAAAACTGTTTTTT. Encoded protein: CASSPRDRVSEYEKLFF.

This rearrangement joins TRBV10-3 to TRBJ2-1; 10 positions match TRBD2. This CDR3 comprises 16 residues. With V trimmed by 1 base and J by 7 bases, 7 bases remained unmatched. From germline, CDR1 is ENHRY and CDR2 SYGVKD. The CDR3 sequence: CAISEYTSGATNEQFF. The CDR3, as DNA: TGTGCCATCAGTGAGTATACTAGCGGGGCTACAAATGAGCAGTTCTTC.

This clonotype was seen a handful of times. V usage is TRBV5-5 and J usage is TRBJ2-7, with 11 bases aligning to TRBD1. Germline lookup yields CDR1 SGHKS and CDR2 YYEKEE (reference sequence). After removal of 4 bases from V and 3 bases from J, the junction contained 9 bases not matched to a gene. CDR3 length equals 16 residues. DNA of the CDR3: TGTGCCAGCAGCGGTCCGGGACAGGGGGTCGGCTACGAGCAGTACTTC. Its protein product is CASSGPGQGVGYEQYF.

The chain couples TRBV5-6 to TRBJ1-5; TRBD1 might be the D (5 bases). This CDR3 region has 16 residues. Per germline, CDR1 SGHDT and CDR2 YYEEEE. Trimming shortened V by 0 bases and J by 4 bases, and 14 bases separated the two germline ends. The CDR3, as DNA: TGTGCCAGCAGCTTGGCGGCGGGGGTGCCTAATCAGCCCCAGCATTTT. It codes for CASSLAAGVPNQPQHF.

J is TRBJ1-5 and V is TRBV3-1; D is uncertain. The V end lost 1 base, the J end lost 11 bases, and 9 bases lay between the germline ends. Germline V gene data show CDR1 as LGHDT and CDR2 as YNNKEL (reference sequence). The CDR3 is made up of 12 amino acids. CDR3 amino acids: CASSQGAGTQHF. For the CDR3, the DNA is TGTGCCAGCAGCCAAGGAGCCGGGACCCAGCATTTT.

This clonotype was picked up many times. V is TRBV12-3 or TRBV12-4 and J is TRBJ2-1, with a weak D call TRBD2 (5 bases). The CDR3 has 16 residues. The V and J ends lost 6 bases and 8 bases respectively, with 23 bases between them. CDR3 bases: TGTGCCAGCAGCCCGGGATTGCAATCGGATATCGATGAGCAGTTCTTC. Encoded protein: CASSPGLQSDIDEQFF.

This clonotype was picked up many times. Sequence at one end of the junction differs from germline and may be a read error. Here the CDR3 reads CASSLGTGGYEQYF. For the CDR3, the DNA is TGTGCCAGCAGCTTAGGGACAGGAGGTTACGAGCAGTACTTC. V and J are TRBV5-1 and TRBJ2-7; TRBD1 agrees at 8 bases. Germline V CDR1 and CDR2: SGHRS, YFSETQ. The CDR3 extends over 14 amino acids.

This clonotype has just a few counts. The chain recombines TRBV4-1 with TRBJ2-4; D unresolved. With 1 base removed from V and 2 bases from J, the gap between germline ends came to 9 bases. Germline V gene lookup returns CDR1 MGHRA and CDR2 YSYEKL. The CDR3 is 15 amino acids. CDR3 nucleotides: TGCGCCAGCAGCCAAGTCCCCCAGACCAAAAACATTCAGTACTTC. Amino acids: CASSQVPQTKNIQYF.